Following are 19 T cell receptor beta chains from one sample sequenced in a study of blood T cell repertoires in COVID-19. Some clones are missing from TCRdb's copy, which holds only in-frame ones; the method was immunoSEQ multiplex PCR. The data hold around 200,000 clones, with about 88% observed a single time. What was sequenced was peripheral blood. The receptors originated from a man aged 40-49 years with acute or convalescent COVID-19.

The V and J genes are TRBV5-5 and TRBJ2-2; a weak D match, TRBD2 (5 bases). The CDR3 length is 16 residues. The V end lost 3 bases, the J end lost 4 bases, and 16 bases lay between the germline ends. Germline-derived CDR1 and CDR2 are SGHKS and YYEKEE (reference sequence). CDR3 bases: TGTGCCAGCAGCTCAACACTAGTAGAGGGCACCGGGGAGCTGTTTTTT. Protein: CASSSTLVEGTGELFF.

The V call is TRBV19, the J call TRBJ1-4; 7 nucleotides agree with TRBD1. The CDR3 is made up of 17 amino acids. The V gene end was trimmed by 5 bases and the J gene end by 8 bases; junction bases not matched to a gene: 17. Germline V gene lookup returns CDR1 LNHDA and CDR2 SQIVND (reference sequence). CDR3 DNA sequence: TGTGCCAGTAGTCCTGACAGGGACGCGTCCCGGGGGGAAAAACTGTTTTTT. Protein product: CASSPDRDASRGEKLFF. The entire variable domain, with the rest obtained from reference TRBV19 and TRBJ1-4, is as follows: DGGITQSPKYLFRKEGQNVTLSCEQNLNHDAMYWYRQDPGQGLRLIYYSQIVNDFQKGDIAEGYSVSREKKESFPLTVTSAQKNPTAFYLCASSPDRDASRGEKLFFGSGTQLSVL.

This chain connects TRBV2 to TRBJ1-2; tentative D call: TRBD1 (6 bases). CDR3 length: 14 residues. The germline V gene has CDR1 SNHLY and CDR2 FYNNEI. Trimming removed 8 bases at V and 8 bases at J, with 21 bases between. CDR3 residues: CASLTTGRNGGYTF. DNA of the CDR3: TGTGCCAGCCTAACAACAGGGCGGAACGGGGGCTACACCTTC. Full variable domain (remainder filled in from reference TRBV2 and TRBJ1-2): EPEVTQTPSHQVTQMGQEVILRCVPISNHLYFYWYRQILGQKVEFLVSFYNNEISEKSEIFDDQFSVERPDGSNFTLKIRSTKLEDSAMYFCASLTTGRNGGYTFGSGTRLTVV.

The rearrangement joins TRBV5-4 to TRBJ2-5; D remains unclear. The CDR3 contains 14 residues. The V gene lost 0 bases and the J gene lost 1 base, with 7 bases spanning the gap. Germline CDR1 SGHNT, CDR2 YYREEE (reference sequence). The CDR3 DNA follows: TGTGCCAGCAGCTTGGAACTATCCCAAGAGACCCAGTACTTC. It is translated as CASSLELSQETQYF.

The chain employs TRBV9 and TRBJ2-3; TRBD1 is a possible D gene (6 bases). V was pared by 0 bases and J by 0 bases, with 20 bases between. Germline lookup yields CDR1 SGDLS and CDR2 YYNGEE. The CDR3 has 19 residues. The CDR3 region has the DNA TGTGCCAGCAGCGTAGGTGCCCTCTTGGGGACACGAAGCACAGATACGCAGTATTTT. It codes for CASSVGALLGTRSTDTQYF. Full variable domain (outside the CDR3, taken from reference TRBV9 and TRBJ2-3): DSGVTQTPKHLITATGQRVTLRCSPRSGDLSVYWYQQSLDQGLQFLIQYYNGEERAKGNILERFSAQQFPDLHSELNLSSLELGDSALYFCASSVGALLGTRSTDTQYFGPGTRLTVL.

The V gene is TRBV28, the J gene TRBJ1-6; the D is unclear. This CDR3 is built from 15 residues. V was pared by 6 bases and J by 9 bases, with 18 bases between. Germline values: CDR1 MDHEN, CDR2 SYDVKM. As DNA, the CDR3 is TGTGCCAGCAGGATCCTAATTCCCTATGGTTCACCCCTCCACTTT. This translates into CASRILIPYGSPLHF.

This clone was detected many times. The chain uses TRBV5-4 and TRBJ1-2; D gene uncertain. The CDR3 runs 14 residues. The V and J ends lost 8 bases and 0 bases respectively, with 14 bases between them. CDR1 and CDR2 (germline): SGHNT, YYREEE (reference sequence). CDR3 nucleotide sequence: TGTGCCAGTGGGGTCTTCGGGACTAACTATGGCTACACCTTC. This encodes CASGVFGTNYGYTF.

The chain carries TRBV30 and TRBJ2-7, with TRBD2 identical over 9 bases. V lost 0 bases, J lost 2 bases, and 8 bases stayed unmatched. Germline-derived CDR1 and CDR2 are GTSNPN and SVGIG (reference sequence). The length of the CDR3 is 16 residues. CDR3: CAWSVWASGTPYEQYF. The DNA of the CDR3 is TGTGCCTGGAGTGTATGGGCTAGCGGGACCCCCTACGAGCAGTACTTC.

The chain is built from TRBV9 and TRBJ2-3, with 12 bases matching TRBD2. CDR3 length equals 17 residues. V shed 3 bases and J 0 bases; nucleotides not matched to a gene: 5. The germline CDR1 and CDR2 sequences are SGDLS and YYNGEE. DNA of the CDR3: TGTGCCAGCAGCGCTCTAGCGGGGGGGACTAGCACAGATACGCAGTATTTT. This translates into CASSALAGGTSTDTQYF.

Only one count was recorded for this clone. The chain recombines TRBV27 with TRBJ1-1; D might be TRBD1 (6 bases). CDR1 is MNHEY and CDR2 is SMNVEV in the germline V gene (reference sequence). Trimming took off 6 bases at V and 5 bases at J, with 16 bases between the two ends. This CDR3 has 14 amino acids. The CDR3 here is CASSGGRFRTEAFF. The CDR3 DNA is TGTGCCAGCAGCGGGGGGCGTTTTCGGACTGAAGCTTTCTTT.

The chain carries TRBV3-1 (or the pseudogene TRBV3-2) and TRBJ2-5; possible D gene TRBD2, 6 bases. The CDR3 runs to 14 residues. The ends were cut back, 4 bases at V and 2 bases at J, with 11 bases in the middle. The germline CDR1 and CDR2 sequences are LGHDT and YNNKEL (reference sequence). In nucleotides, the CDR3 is TGTGCCAGCAGCCCCACCGGGAGTCAAGAGACCCAGTACTTC. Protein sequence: CASSPTGSQETQYF.

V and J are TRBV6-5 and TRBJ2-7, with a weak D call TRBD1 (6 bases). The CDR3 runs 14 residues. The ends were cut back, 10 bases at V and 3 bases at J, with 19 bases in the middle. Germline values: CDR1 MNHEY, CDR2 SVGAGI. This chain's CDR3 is CATLREDRFYEQYF. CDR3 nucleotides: TGTGCCACCTTACGAGAGGACAGATTCTACGAGCAGTACTTC.

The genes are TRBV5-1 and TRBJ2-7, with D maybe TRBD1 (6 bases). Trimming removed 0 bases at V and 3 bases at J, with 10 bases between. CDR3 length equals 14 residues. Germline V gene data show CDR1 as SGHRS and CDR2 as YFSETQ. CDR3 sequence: CASSLGTANYEQYF. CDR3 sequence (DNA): TGCGCCAGCAGCTTGGGGACAGCCAACTACGAGCAGTACTTC.

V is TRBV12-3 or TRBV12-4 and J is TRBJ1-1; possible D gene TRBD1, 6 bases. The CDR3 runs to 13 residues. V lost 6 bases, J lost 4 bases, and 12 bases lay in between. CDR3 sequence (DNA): TGTGCCAGCAGGAGCGGGACACGCACTGAAGCTTTCTTT. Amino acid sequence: CASRSGTRTEAFF.

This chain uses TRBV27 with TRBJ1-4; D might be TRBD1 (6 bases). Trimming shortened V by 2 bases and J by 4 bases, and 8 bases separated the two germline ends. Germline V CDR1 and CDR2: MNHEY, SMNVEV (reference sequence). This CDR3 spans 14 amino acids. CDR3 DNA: TGTGCCAGCAGTTTAGCAGGGGTTAATGAAAAACTGTTTTTT. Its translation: CASSLAGVNEKLFF.

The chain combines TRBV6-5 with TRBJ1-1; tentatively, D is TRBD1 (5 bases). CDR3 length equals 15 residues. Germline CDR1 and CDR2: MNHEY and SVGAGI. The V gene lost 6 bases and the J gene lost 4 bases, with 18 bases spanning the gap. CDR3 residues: CASRAGPRRGTEAFF. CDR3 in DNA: TGTGCCAGCAGAGCCGGGCCCCGGAGGGGCACTGAAGCTTTCTTT.

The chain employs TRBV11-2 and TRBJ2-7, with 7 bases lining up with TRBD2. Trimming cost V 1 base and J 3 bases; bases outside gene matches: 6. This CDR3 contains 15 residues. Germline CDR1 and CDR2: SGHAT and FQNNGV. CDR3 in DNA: TGTGCCAGCAGCTTAGGACTAGCTCCAGTCTACGAGCAGTACTTC. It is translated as CASSLGLAPVYEQYF.

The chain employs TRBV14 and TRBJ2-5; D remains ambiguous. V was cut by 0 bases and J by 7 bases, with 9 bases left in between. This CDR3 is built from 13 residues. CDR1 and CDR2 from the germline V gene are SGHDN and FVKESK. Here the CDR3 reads CASSQDWSGTQYF. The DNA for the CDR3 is TGTGCCAGCAGCCAAGATTGGTCCGGGACCCAGTACTTC.

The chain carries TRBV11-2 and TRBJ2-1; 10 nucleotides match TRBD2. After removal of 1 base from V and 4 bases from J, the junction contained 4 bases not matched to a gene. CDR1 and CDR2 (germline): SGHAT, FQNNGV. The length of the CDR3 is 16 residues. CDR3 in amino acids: CASSLGAGGAYNEQFF. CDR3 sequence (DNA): TGTGCCAGCAGCTTAGGAGCGGGGGGGGCTTACAATGAGCAGTTCTTC.